This T cell receptor (beta chain) emerged from a study of beta chain features in type 1 diabetes. Notes on the study in general: Within each of all four CD4+ subsets, Type 1 diabetes patients had TCRB CDR3s that were moderately but significantly shorter.

Reverse transcription of all isolated RNA meant that expressed TCRB transcripts were sequenced. Sequencing of naive, central memory and regulatory T cell samples gave an average of around 4 million reads. Repertoires were generated with immunoSEQ multiplex PCR, while TCRdb's copy carries only in-frame clones and drops some. This sample yields some 330,000 clones, of which roughly an eighth are seen a single time; around 0.0099% belongs to the top ten. Each donor gave one heparinised blood draw averaging roughly 100 mL. This CDR3 has 18 residues. Trimming cost V 3 bases and J 4 bases, with 22 bases left between them. Germline V CDR1 and CDR2: MDHEN, SYDVKM. Concerning this clone itself: The antigen is not known.

The chain recombines TRBV28 with TRBJ2-1; D might be TRBD1 (6 bases). Sample: naive CD4+ T cells from blood. This sequence was found in a woman aged 18-29 years with type 1 diabetes. CDR3 sequence (DNA): TGTGCCAGCAGTTTCTCCCAAATCCCAGGGGTCCAATACAATGAGCAGTTCTTC. It specifies CASSFSQIPGVQYNEQFF.